This TCR beta chain was captured in a study of blood T cell repertoires in COVID-19 (dated by TCRdb to the early 2020s). Background on the whole study: Collaborator samples came from the United States, Italy and Spain and covered acute and convalescent phases of COVID-19. The material from the prospective study consisted of cDNA or gDNA derived from T cells, B-cell-depleted T cells, or PBMCs. The dataset comprised deeply sampled blood TCRbeta repertoires from subjects exposed to, actively infected with, or recovered from COVID-19. A freely available public database, intended as a resource for researchers studying the immune response to SARS-CoV-2, is where the repertoires were released. Samples were obtained from the ongoing ImmuneRACE study (first 160 participants) and from over 1,000 subjects provided by 6 global collaborators. The sample metadata nearly always contained a de-identified subject ID, COVID-19 status, age in years and sex. Where HLA class I and class II types were available, the types were taken from metadata supplied by the sample provider, not from assay-based typing.

A note on this clone: Its antigen target is currently unknown. It has no much larger one-base neighbor in the sample; base qualities were not kept.

Enrolling through a virtual design, the prospective study's participants ranged in age from roughly 18 to 89 years and lived across more than 20 United States geographic areas. In the prospective study, participants were assigned to cohorts based on the clinical history participants reported in a screening survey and a study questionnaire. ImmuneRACE Cohort 3 recovered participants were defined by two consecutive negative NP/OP PCR tests, healthcare professional clearance, or symptom resolution. In the prospective study, whole blood, serum and a nasopharyngeal or oropharyngeal swab were collected from each participant by mobile phlebotomists. Prospective study participants could optionally give additional blood draws and questionnaires over an approximately 2-month period. Prospective study blood samples were shipped either frozen or at room temperature before DNA extraction. V has 5 bases trimmed and J has 0 bases trimmed; junction bases matching no gene number 7. Its CDR3 holds 16 amino acids, cysteine through phenylalanine. The read is trimmed to its CDR3 DNA, 48 bases read in frame from base 1. For CDR1 and CDR2, the germline V gene lists SGHNT and YENEEA.

Overall study outcomes, separate from this receptor: How much clinical and demographic metadata was included differed by source and by participant, and the metadata was provided uncurated.

TCRbeta CDR3 regions were amplified from genomic DNA using the immunoSEQ Assay, a bias-controlled multiplex PCR. On the study's bioinformatics: Within the assay, amplification of reference gene primers was used to estimate how many nucleated cells each sample contained. Sequence reads were collapsed and filtered to measure the absolute abundance of every unique TCRbeta CDR3 rearrangement. Productive Simpson clonality was computed per sample as the square root of Simpson's diversity index over productive rearrangements. TCRdb took this table from immuneACCESS and kept in-frame rearrangements with V and J called. Such tables lack part of the clones; where checked against another copy, unresolved V genes explain under half of the gap, and the rest is unexplained. V, J and clone size reflect that table, while D and trimming were determined from the DNA. This sample comprises 300,000 or so clones, roughly nine tenths of them detected only once. Roughly 2.6% of the sample rests with the top ten.

The sequencing input was PBMCs or T cells enriched from blood (not recorded which). The origin of this receptor is a man aged 55 to 70 who had recovered from COVID-19. Recombination connected TRBV11-3 to TRBJ1-3; 7 middle bases align to TRBD1. This receptor carries the CDR3 CASSQEWTGSGNTIYF. DNA sequence: TGTGCCAGCAGCCAGGAATGGACAGGCTCTGGAAACACCATATATTTT.